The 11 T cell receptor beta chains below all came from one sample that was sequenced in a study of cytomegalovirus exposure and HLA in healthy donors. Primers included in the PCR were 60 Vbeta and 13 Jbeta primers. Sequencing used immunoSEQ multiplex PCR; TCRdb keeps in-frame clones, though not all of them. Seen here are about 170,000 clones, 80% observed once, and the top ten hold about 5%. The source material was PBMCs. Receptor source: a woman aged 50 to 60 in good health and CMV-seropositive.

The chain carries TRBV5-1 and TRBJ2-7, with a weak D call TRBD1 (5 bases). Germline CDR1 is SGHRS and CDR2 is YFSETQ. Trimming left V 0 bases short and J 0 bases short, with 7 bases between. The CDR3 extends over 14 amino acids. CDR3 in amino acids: CASSLDQGSYEQYF. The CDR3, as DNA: TGCGCCAGCAGCTTGGACCAGGGCTCCTACGAGCAGTACTTC.

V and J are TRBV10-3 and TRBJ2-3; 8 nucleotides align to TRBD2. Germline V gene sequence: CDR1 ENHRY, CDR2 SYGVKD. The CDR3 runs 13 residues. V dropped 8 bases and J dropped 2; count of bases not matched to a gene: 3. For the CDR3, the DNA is TGTGCCATCGCGACTAGCGACACAGATACGCAGTATTTT. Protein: CAIATSDTDTQYF.

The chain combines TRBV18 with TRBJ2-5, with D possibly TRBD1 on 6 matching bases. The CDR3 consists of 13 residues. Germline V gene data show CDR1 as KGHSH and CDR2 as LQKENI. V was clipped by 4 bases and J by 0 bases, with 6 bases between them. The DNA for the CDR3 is TGTGCCAGCTCACGGACAGACCAAGAGACCCAGTACTTC. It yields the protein CASSRTDQETQYF.

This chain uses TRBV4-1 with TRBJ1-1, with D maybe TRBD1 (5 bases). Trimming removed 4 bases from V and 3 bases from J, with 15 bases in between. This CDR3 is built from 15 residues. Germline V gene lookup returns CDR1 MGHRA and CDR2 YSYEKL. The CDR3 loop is CASSRWGDGDTEAFF. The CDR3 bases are TGCGCCAGCAGCCGATGGGGGGATGGGGACACTGAAGCTTTCTTT.

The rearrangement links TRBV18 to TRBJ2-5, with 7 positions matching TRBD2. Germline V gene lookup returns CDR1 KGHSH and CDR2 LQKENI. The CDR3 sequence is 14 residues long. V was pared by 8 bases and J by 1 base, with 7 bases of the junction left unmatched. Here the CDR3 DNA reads TGTGCCAGCCGGTCGAGCGGGACCCAAGAGACCCAGTACTTC. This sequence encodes CASRSSGTQETQYF.

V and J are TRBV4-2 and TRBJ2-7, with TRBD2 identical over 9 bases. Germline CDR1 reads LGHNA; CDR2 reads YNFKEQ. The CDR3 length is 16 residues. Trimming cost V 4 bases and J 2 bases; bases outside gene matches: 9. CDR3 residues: CASSLVPTSGPYEQYF. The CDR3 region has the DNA TGTGCCAGCAGCCTTGTTCCGACTAGCGGACCCTACGAGCAGTACTTC.

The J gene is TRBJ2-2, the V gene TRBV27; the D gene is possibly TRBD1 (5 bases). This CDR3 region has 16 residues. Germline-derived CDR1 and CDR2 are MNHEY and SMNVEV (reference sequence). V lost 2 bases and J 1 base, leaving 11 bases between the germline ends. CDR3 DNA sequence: TGTGCCAGCAGTTTACCGCCTCAGGGGAACACCGGGGAGCTGTTTTTT. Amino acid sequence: CASSLPPQGNTGELFF.

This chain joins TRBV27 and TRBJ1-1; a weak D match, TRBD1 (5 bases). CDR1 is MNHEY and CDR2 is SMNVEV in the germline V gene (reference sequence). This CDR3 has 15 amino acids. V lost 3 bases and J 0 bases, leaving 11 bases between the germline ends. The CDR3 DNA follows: TGTGCCAGCAGTTTCCTAGGGGCCATGAACACTGAAGCTTTCTTT. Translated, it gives CASSFLGAMNTEAFF.

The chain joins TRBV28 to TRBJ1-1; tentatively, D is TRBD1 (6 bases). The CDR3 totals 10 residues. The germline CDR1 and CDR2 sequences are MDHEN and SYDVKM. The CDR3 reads CASHRDLTFF. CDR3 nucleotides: TGTGCGAGCCACAGGGACCTAACCTTCTTT.

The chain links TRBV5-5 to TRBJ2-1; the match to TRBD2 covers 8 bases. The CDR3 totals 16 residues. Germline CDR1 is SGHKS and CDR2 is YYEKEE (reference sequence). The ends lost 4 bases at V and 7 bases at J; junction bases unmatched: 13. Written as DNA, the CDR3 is TGTGCCAGCAGCCCCCGGGGGGGGTTATCTGCAAATGAGCAGTTCTTC. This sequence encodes CASSPRGGLSANEQFF. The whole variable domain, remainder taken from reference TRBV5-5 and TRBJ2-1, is DAGVTQSPTHLIKTRGQQVTLRCSPISGHKSVSWYQQVLGQGPQFIFQYYEKEERGRGNFPDRFSARQFPNYSSELNVNALLLGDSALYLCASSPRGGLSANEQFFGPGTRLTVL.

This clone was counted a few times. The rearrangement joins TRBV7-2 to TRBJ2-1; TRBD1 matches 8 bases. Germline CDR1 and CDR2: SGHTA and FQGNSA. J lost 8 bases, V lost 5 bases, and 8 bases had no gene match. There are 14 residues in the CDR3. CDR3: CASSAPDRVHEQFF. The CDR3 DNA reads TGTGCCAGCAGCGCACCGGACAGGGTACATGAGCAGTTCTTC.